Given below is one T cell receptor (beta chain) in context. The data belong to a study of blood T cell repertoires in COVID-19. Original processing methods: Nucleated cell counts were estimated from reference gene primer amplification. Libraries were prepared by immunoSEQ multiplex PCR; TCRdb keeps only in-frame clonotypes and omits some of them. Clonal size and the V and J genes are those of that table, whereas D and trimming came from the DNA. The sample includes hundreds of thousands of clones, 89% of them seen just once. Participants were aged roughly 18 to 90 years, lived in under 30 US areas, and enrolled virtually. In Cohort 3, a recovered donor had either two negative PCRs, clearance, or symptom resolution. Trimming removed 2 bases from V and 2 bases from J, with 14 bases in between. Germline V gene sequence: CDR1 SGHTS, CDR2 YDEGEE. CDR3 length: 16 residues.

The rearrangement joins TRBV5-8 to TRBJ1-3, with TRBD1 as a possible D gene (6 bases). This receptor was taken from a woman aged 40 to 49 who had recovered from COVID-19. Sequenced sample: PBMCs or T cells enriched from blood (not recorded which). DNA of the CDR3: TGTGCCAGCAGCTTCCGACAGGCACGAGCTGGAAACACCATATATTTT. Translating gives CASSFRQARAGNTIYF. The full variable domain, in which reference TRBV5-8 and TRBJ1-3 provide the parts outside the CDR3, is EAGVTQSPTHLIKTRGQQATLRCSPISGHTSVYWYQQALGLGLQFLLWYDEGEERNRGNFPPRFSGRQFPNYSSELNVNALELEDSALYLCASSFRQARAGNTIYFGEGSWLTVV.